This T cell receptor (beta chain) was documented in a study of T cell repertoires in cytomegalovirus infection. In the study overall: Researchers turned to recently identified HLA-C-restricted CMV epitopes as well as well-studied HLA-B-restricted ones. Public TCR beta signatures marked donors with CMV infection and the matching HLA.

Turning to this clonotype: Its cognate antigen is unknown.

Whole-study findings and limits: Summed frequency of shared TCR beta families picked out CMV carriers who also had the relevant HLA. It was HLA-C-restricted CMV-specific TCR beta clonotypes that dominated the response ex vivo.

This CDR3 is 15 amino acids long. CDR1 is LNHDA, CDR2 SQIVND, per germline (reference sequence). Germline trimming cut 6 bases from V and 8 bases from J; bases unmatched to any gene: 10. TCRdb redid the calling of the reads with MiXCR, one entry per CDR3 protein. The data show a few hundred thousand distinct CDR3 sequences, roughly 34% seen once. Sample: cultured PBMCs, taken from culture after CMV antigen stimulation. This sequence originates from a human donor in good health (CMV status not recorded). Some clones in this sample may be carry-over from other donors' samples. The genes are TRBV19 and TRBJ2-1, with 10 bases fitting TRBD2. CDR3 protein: CASRRAGGPEYEQFF. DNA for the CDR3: TGTGCCAGTAGAAGAGCGGGAGGGCCCGAATATGAGCAGTTCTTC.